This is a list of T cell receptor beta chains from one sample in a study of tumor and adjacent non-tumor tissue in lung cancer. TCRdb passed the multiplex PCR reads through MiXCR, listing each CDR3 protein once. The sample lists tens of thousands of distinct CDR3 sequences; over 60% were seen once. The sample was distant non-tumor lung tissue. The source is a man between 65 and 85 years old with non-small cell lung cancer. CDR3s include the opening cysteine and the closing phenylalanine or tryptophan. D genes are given only for firm matches. Size tells how often a clone was seen (once, few, many) or the class of an expanded clone, and some rows leave it out.

cdr3_aa	cdr3_nt	cdr3_length	v_call	j_call	d_call	clone_size
CASSRTLTGEWDEQYF	TGCGCCAGCAGCCGGACACTAACAGGAGAGTGGGACGAGCAGTACTTC	16	TRBV4-1	TRBJ2-7	.	once
CAWNSKGIGYPF	TGTGCCTGGAACTCGAAGGGGATCGGCTACCCCTTC	12	TRBV30	TRBJ1-2	.	.
CASSFRGTGVREQYF	TGTGCCAGTAGTTTCCGTGGGACAGGGGTAAGGGAGCAGTACTTC	15	TRBV5-4	TRBJ2-7	TRBD1	few
CASNDYPRDREGYF	TGTGCCAGCAATGATTACCCAAGGGACAGGGAGGGGTACTTC	14	TRBV6-1	TRBJ2-7	TRBD1	.
CASGRGQGYEKLFF	TGTGCCAGCGGACGTGGACAAGGATATGAAAAACTGTTTTTT	14	TRBV4-2	TRBJ1-4	.	.
CVSSLIGYDQYF	TGTGTCAGCAGTTTAATAGGGTACGATCAGTACTTC	12	TRBV28	TRBJ2-7	.	.
CASSDSLSGANVLTF	TGTGCCAGCAGTGACAGCCTCTCTGGGGCCAACGTCCTGACTTTC	15	TRBV2	TRBJ2-6	.	.
CASSLDHTGAMGEQFF	TGTGCCAGCAGCTTAGATCACACGGGGGCCATGGGTGAGCAGTTCTTC	16	TRBV11-3	TRBJ2-1	.	.
CASTGTSGNEQFF	TGTGCCAGCACCGGGACTAGCGGTAATGAGCAGTTCTTC	13	TRBV12-3/TRBV12-4	TRBJ2-1	TRBD2	many
CASSQEDSGGALETQYF	TGCGCTAGCAGCCAAGAGGATAGCGGGGGGGCCTTGGAGACCCAGTACTTC	17	TRBV4-1	TRBJ2-5	TRBD2	.
CNVVHTGAYVYTF	TGCAACGTTGTCCATACGGGAGCCTATGTCTACACCTTC	13	TRBV29-1	TRBJ1-2	.	once
CASSAGILSSLHF	TGTGCCAGCAGTGCAGGGATTTTGTCATCCCTCCACTTC	13	TRBV6-5	TRBJ1-6	.	.
CARTRTGALNEAFF	TGTGCCAGAACGCGGACGGGGGCGTTAAATGAAGCTTTCTTT	14	TRBV11-3	TRBJ1-1	.	many
CASGLTLRGEQNF	TGTGCCAGCGGTTTAACCCTCAGGGGCGAGCAGAACTTC	13	TRBV12-3/TRBV12-4	TRBJ2-7	.	.
CASTLGDREATEAFF	TGTGCCAGCACGTTAGGTGACAGGGAAGCAACTGAAGCTTTCTTT	15	TRBV28	TRBJ1-1	TRBD1	.
CASSESLYEGRLSTYEQYF	TGTGCCAGCAGCGAGAGTTTATATGAGGGGCGGCTATCAACCTACGAGCAGTACTTC	19	TRBV28	TRBJ2-7	.	few
CASTFRDRTLNTKAFF	TGTGCCAGCACCTTCCGGGACAGAACCCTGAACACCAAAGCCTTCTTT	16	TRBV11-3	TRBJ1-1	TRBD1	.
CASSRTTLFTEPFF	TGTGCCAGCAGCCGGACGACGCTTTTCACTGAACCTTTCTTT	14	TRBV11-2	TRBJ1-1	.	.
CASSQNVGGSQPQHF	TGTGCCAGCAGTCAGAACGTGGGGGGCAGTCAGCCCCAGCATTTT	15	TRBV28	TRBJ1-5	.	.
CASIGLAGLVETQYF	TGTGCCAGCATCGGGCTAGCAGGACTGGTGGAGACCCAGTACTTC	15	TRBV12-3/TRBV12-4	TRBJ2-5	.	once
CASSIPAQGAGYTF	TGTGCCAGCAGCATCCCGGCACAGGGAGCTGGCTACACCTTC	14	TRBV6-2/TRBV6-3	TRBJ1-2	.	.
CSARDQAGKGETQYF	TGCAGTGCTAGAGATCAGGCGGGGAAGGGTGAGACCCAGTACTTC	15	TRBV20-1	TRBJ2-5	.	.
CAWRGNLEAFF	TGTGCCTGGAGAGGGAACCTTGAAGCTTTCTTT	11	TRBV30	TRBJ1-1	.	few
CASSLAGLTGDTYNEQLF	TGTGCCAGCAGCTTGGCGGGACTAACGGGAGATACCTACAATGAGCAGCTCTTC	18	TRBV5-5	TRBJ2-1	TRBD2	.